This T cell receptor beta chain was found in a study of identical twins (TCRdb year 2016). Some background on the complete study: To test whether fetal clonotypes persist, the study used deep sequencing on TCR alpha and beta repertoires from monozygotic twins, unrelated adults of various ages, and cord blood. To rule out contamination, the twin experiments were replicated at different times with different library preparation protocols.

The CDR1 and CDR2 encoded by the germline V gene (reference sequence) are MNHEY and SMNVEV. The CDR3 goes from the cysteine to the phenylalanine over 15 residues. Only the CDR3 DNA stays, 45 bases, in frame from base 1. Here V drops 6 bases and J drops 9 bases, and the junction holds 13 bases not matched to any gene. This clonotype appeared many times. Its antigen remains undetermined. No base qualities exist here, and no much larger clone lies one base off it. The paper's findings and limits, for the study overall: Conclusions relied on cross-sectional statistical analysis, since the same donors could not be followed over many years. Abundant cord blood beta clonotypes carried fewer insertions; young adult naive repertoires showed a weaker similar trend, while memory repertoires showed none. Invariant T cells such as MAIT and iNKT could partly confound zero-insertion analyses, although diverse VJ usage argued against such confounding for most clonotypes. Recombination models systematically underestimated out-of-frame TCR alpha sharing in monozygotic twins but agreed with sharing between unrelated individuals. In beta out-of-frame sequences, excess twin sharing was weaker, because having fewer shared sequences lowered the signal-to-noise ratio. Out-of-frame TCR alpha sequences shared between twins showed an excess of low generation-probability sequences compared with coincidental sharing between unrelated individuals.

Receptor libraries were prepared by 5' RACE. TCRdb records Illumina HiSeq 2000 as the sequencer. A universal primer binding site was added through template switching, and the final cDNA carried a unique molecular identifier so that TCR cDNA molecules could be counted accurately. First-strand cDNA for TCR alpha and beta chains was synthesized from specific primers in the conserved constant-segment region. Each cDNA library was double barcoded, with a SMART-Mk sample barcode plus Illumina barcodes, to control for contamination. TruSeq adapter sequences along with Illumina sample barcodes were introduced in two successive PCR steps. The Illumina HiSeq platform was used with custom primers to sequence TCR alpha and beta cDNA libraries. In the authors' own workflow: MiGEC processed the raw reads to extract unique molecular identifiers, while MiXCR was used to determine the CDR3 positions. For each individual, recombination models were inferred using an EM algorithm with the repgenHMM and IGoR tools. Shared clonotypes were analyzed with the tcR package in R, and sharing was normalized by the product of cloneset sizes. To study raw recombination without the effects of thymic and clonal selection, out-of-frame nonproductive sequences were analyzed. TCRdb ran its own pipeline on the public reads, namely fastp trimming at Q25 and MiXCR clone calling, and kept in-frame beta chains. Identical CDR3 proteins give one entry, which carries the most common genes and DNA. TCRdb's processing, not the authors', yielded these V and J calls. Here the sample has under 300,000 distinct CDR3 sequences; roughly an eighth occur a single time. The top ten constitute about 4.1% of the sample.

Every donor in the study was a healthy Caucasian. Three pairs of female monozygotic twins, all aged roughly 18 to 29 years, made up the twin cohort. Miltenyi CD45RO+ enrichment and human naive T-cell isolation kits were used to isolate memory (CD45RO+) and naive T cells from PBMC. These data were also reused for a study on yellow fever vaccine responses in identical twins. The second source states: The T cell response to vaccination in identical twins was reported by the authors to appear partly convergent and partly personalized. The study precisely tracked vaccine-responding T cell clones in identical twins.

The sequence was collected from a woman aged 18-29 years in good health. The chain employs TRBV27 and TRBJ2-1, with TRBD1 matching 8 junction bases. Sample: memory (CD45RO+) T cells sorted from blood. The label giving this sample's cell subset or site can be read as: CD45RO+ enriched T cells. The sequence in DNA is TGTGCCAGCAGCTCCCCCGGGACAGGCCGTATTGAGCAGTTCTTC. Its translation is CASSSPGTGRIEQFF.